A single sample is the source of the 32 T cell receptor beta chains below, sequenced in a study of shared clonotypes between healthy human individuals. Here immunoSEQ multiplex PCR was the method, and the copy in TCRdb shows in-frame clones only, minus some. The sample consists of fewer than 700,000 clones, roughly 95% of them appearing once. Terminally differentiated effector memory CD45RA+ cells were excluded by CCR7 positive selection of CD45RO-negative cells. The source material was naive CD8+ T cells sorted from blood. The receptors originated from a woman aged 25-40 years in good health.

This sequence joins TRBV11-2 and TRBJ2-2; D not certain. Germline lookup yields CDR1 SGHAT and CDR2 FQNNGV. Between the trimmed V and J ends, which lost 6 bases and 4 bases, there was a span of 9 bases. The CDR3 sequence is 13 residues long. CDR3 DNA: TGTGCCAGCAGATCGATCAGCACCGGGGAGCTGTTTTTT. It encodes CASRSISTGELFF.

The chain recombines TRBV28 with TRBJ2-7, with 10 bases matching TRBD2. This CDR3 is built from 16 residues. The J segment lost 3 bases and the V segment lost 5 bases, leaving 10 bases of the junction unmatched. Germline lookup yields CDR1 MDHEN and CDR2 SYDVKM. The CDR3 DNA is TGTGCCAGCAGTCCCCTACTAGCGGGGCCAATCTACGAGCAGTACTTC. Residues: CASSPLLAGPIYEQYF.

The gene calls are TRBV30 and TRBJ2-1; 7 bases align to TRBD1. The CDR3 is 14 amino acids. V dropped 5 bases and J dropped 1; count of bases not matched to a gene: 5. The germline CDR1 and CDR2 sequences are GTSNPN and SVGIG (reference sequence). This CDR3 is CAWLTGWSYNEQFF. In DNA form, the CDR3 reads TGTGCCTGGTTGACAGGGTGGTCCTACAATGAGCAGTTCTTC.

The V and J genes are TRBV4-1 and TRBJ2-7; D not resolved. The length of the CDR3 is 15 residues. V gave up 1 base and J gave up 2 bases, with 12 bases separating them. CDR1 is MGHRA, CDR2 YSYEKL, per germline. The DNA of the CDR3 is TGCGCCAGCAGCCAAGGAACTTTCTCGGCCTACGAGCAGTACTTC. This codes for CASSQGTFSAYEQYF.

The chain has TRBV7-2 and TRBJ2-7; the D gene is possibly TRBD1 (5 bases). The germline V and J ends were trimmed by 3 bases and 4 bases, with 16 bases remaining between them. The germline gives CDR1 SGHTA, CDR2 FQGNSA. The CDR3 is 15 residues long. The CDR3 sequence: CASSFQGFSSYEQYF. The CDR3 DNA sequence: TGTGCCAGCAGCTTCCAGGGCTTCTCCTCTTACGAGCAGTACTTC.

The rearrangement joins TRBV28 to TRBJ1-1, with D possibly TRBD1 on 5 matching bases. There are 13 residues in the CDR3. Deletions cut 6 bases from V and 0 bases from J, with 8 bases between. Germline assignment: CDR1 MDHEN and CDR2 SYDVKM. CDR3 nucleotide sequence: TGTGCCAGCAGGCCGACAGTGAACACTGAAGCTTTCTTT. The encoded protein is CASRPTVNTEAFF.

The chain is built from TRBV28 and TRBJ1-1, with D possibly TRBD1 on 6 matching bases. V was pared by 5 bases and J by 0 bases, with 16 bases between. The CDR3 is made up of 16 amino acids. Germline CDR1 MDHEN, CDR2 SYDVKM. CDR3 region: CASSPPRGGLNTEAFF. CDR3 nucleotides: TGTGCCAGCAGTCCCCCCCGGGGGGGGCTGAACACTGAAGCTTTCTTT.

The chain is built from TRBV5-4 and TRBJ2-5, with a possible D match to TRBD1 (5 bases). Per the germline V gene, CDR1 is SGHNT and CDR2 is YYREEE (reference sequence). The V and J ends lost 4 bases and 4 bases respectively, with 17 bases between them. The CDR3 runs to 15 residues. CDR3 amino acids: CASSLILPGSETQYF. As DNA, the CDR3 is TGTGCCAGCAGCCTTATCCTCCCAGGGTCAGAGACCCAGTACTTC.

The rearrangement joins TRBV11-1 to TRBJ1-5, with no clear D. V lost 5 bases, J lost 1 base, and 6 bases lay in between. The CDR3 is 13 amino acids. Germline loops: CDR1 SGHAT, CDR2 FQDESV (reference sequence). CDR3 DNA sequence: TGTGCCAGCAGCACGGACAGCAATCAGCCCCAGCATTTT. Amino acid sequence: CASSTDSNQPQHF.

The genes are TRBV27 and TRBJ2-6; D is possibly TRBD1 (5 bases). V was shortened by 1 base and J by 1 base, with 8 bases between the two germline ends. Germline CDR1 MNHEY, CDR2 SMNVEV (reference sequence). This CDR3 comprises 16 residues. The CDR3, as DNA: TGTGCCAGCAGTTTATTGGCAGGGTCTGGGGCCAACGTCCTGACTTTC. The encoded protein is CASSLLAGSGANVLTF. Variable domain in full (rest from reference TRBV27 and TRBJ2-6): EAQVTQNPRYLITVTGKKLTVTCSQNMNHEYMSWYRQDPGLGLRQIYYSMNVEVTDKGDVPEGYKVSRKEKRNFPLILESPSPNQTSLYFCASSLLAGSGANVLTFGAGSRLTVL.

The J gene is TRBJ2-7, the V gene TRBV14; 7 nucleotides match TRBD1. With V trimmed by 3 bases and J by 4 bases, 6 bases remained unmatched. CDR3 length equals 14 residues. From germline, CDR1 is SGHDN and CDR2 FVKESK. The chain's CDR3 is CASSHLAQGYEQYF. The CDR3 region has the DNA TGTGCCAGCAGCCATTTAGCACAGGGGTACGAGCAGTACTTC. The variable domain in full, with the rest retrieved from reference TRBV14 and TRBJ2-7, is EAGVTQFPSHSVIEKGQTVTLRCDPISGHDNLYWYRRVMGKEIKFLLHFVKESKQDESGMPNNRFLAERTGGTYSTLKVQPAELEDSGVYFCASSHLAQGYEQYFGPGTRLTVT.

The V gene is TRBV5-6, the J gene TRBJ1-5; D gene uncertain. V shed 0 bases and J shed 6 bases, with 16 bases lying between them. The CDR3 covers 16 residues. In germline, CDR1 is SGHDT, CDR2 YYEEEE. CDR3 loop: CASSLATAEGFQPQHF. In DNA form, the CDR3 reads TGTGCCAGCAGCTTGGCCACCGCGGAGGGCTTTCAGCCCCAGCATTTT.

This clone was counted a single time. The chain recombines TRBV19 with TRBJ2-1; D possibly corresponds to TRBD2 (6 bases). Germline lookup yields CDR1 LNHDA and CDR2 SQIVND (reference sequence). The CDR3 runs to 15 residues. Between the trimmed V and J ends, which lost 5 bases and 6 bases, there was a span of 17 bases. Here the CDR3 reads CASSGRSRLFNEQFF. As DNA, the CDR3 is TGTGCCAGTAGTGGGAGGAGTAGGCTCTTCAATGAGCAGTTCTTC. The full variable domain, its missing parts supplied by reference TRBV19 and TRBJ2-1, is DGGITQSPKYLFRKEGQNVTLSCEQNLNHDAMYWYRQDPGQGLRLIYYSQIVNDFQKGDIAEGYSVSREKKESFPLTVTSAQKNPTAFYLCASSGRSRLFNEQFFGPGTRLTVL.

The V and J genes are TRBV9 and TRBJ2-1, with D tentatively TRBD1 or TRBD2 (5 bases each). Germline V gene sequence: CDR1 SGDLS, CDR2 YYNGEE. The CDR3 sequence is 14 residues long. The germline V and J ends were trimmed by 0 bases and 7 bases, with 11 bases remaining between them. The CDR3 bases are TGTGCCAGCAGCGTAGGAGGGACGGCGAATGAGCAGTTCTTC. Its translation is CASSVGGTANEQFF.

J is TRBJ2-1 and V is TRBV29-1; a possible D gene is TRBD1 (5 bases). Germline CDR1 and CDR2: SQVTM and ANQGSEA. Trimming pared 4 bases from V and 4 bases from J, leaving 14 bases between. CDR3 length: 14 residues. The CDR3 DNA follows: TGCAGCGTTGCGGGTAGTGGGGCATACAATGAGCAGTTCTTC. Amino acids: CSVAGSGAYNEQFF.

This rearrangement joins TRBV14 to TRBJ2-1, with TRBD2 as a possible D gene (6 bases). V lost 5 bases and J 4 bases, leaving 15 bases between the germline ends. The CDR3 length is 15 residues. CDR1 and CDR2 from the germline V gene are SGHDN and FVKESK. The CDR3 reads CASSYSPGLYNEQFF. The CDR3 nucleotides are TGTGCCAGCAGCTACTCCCCGGGACTTTACAATGAGCAGTTCTTC.

The gene calls are TRBV19 and TRBJ2-7; D gene unclear. CDR3 size: 13 residues. Between the trimmed V and J ends, which lost 3 bases and 3 bases, there was a span of 9 bases. Per germline, CDR1 LNHDA and CDR2 SQIVND (reference sequence). The CDR3 sequence: CASSISLNYEQYF. CDR3 DNA sequence: TGTGCCAGTAGTATCTCACTGAACTACGAGCAGTACTTC.

The chain recombines TRBV27 with TRBJ2-7, with 10 bases lining up with TRBD2. CDR3 size: 15 residues. J gave up 4 bases and V 6 bases, and 9 bases lay outside the gene matches. Germline CDR1 and CDR2: MNHEY and SMNVEV (reference sequence). CDR3: CASSPISSGRYEQYF. The CDR3 DNA is TGTGCCAGCAGCCCCATCTCTAGCGGGAGATACGAGCAGTACTTC.

The chain couples TRBV27 to TRBJ2-7; the D call may be TRBD1 or TRBD2 (5 bases each). Trimming left V 7 bases short and J 5 bases short, with 12 bases between. The CDR3 length is 12 residues. Germline CDR1 and CDR2: MNHEY and SMNVEV (reference sequence). The CDR3 reads CASIGGTHEQYF. For the CDR3, the DNA is TGTGCCAGCATTGGGGGTACCCACGAGCAGTACTTC.

The chain uses TRBV2 and TRBJ1-1; 10 bases align to TRBD1. The CDR3 runs 18 residues. Trimming took 0 bases from V and 4 from J; bases not matched to a gene: 11. CDR1 is SNHLY, CDR2 FYNNEI, per germline. The CDR3 nucleotides are TGTGCCAGCAGTGAAGCGAGTCCCGGGACAGGGGAGAGCACTGAAGCTTTCTTT. Protein: CASSEASPGTGESTEAFF.

This rearrangement joins TRBV10-1 to TRBJ2-5, with D perhaps TRBD2 (6 bases). TRBJ2-7 explains the end of the DNA better; the J call may be wrong. Germline V gene sequence: CDR1 WNHNN, CDR2 SYGVQD (reference sequence). This CDR3 comprises 15 residues. The CDR3 sequence: CASSESGTGSYEQYF. The CDR3 DNA is TGCGCCAGCAGTGAGTCGGGGACTGGATCCTACGAGCAGTACTTC.

CDR3 coding DNA: TGTGCCAGCAGCTTTAGTTCGGCAGCCTTCTATGGCTACACCTTC. Protein: CASSFSSAAFYGYTF. V usage is TRBV7-9 and J usage is TRBJ1-2, with no clear D. V was cut by 3 bases and J by 4 bases, with 15 bases left in between. The germline gives CDR1 SEHNR, CDR2 FQNEAQ (reference sequence). The CDR3 spans 15 residues.

The chain carries TRBV5-6 and TRBJ1-2; 8 bases map to TRBD1. There are 15 residues in the CDR3. V shed 5 bases and J 4 bases; nucleotides not matched to a gene: 10. Germline CDR1 reads SGHDT; CDR2 reads YYEEEE. CDR3 loop: CASRRSRDRLYGYTF. The CDR3, as DNA: TGTGCCAGCAGACGTAGCCGGGACAGGCTCTATGGCTACACCTTC.

The J gene is TRBJ2-7, the V gene TRBV19; possibly TRBD1 or TRBD2 for D (5 bases each). Between the trimmed V and J ends, which lost 1 base and 3 bases, there was a span of 13 bases. Looked up from germline, CDR1 is LNHDA and CDR2 is SQIVND (reference sequence). The CDR3 spans 15 residues. Here the CDR3 reads CASSIAGDAYYEQYF. CDR3 in DNA: TGTGCCAGTAGTATAGCCGGGGACGCATACTACGAGCAGTACTTC. The full variable domain, with the rest looked up from reference TRBV19 and TRBJ2-7, is DGGITQSPKYLFRKEGQNVTLSCEQNLNHDAMYWYRQDPGQGLRLIYYSQIVNDFQKGDIAEGYSVSREKKESFPLTVTSAQKNPTAFYLCASSIAGDAYYEQYFGPGTRLTVT.

This clone was detected once. The V gene is TRBV5-1, the J gene TRBJ1-3, with a weak D call TRBD1 (5 bases). The CDR3 spans 16 residues. Germline lookup yields CDR1 SGHRS and CDR2 YFSETQ. The V gene lost 1 base and the J gene lost 3 bases, with 14 bases spanning the gap. In DNA, the CDR3 is TGCGCCAGCAGCTTGCCAGGGCTCGATGATGGAAACACCATATATTTT. This translates into CASSLPGLDDGNTIYF. The whole variable domain, filled in from reference TRBV5-1 and TRBJ1-3, reads KAGVTQTPRYLIKTRGQQVTLSCSPISGHRSVSWYQQTPGQGLQFLFEYFSETQRNKGNFPGRFSGRQFSNSRSEMNVSTLELGDSALYLCASSLPGLDDGNTIYFGEGSWLTVV.

V and J are TRBV4-1 and TRBJ1-2; maybe TRBD1 (5 bases). Germline V gene data show CDR1 as MGHRA and CDR2 as YSYEKL. The CDR3 is made up of 16 amino acids. The V gene lost 0 bases and the J gene lost 4 bases, with 15 bases spanning the gap. CDR3 sequence reads: CASSQETAGPLYGYTF. The CDR3 DNA is TGCGCCAGCAGCCAAGAAACCGCGGGACCACTCTATGGCTACACCTTC.

The chain links TRBV27 to TRBJ2-7, with a possible D match to TRBD2 (5 bases). From germline, CDR1 is MNHEY and CDR2 SMNVEV (reference sequence). V lost 3 bases, J lost 0 bases, and 9 bases lay in between. The CDR3 has 14 residues. In DNA, the CDR3 is TGTGCCAGCAGTTTGAGAGGGAACTCCTACGAGCAGTACTTC. Residues: CASSLRGNSYEQYF.

This clone was seen more than once but under ten times. Other nucleotide sequences from this sample produce the same CDR3. The gene calls are TRBV7-9 and TRBJ2-1; TRBD2 aligns across 10 bases. This CDR3 region has 15 residues. V lost 5 bases, J lost 0 bases, and 1 base stayed unmatched. CDR1 and CDR2 (germline): SEHNR, FQNEAQ (reference sequence). The CDR3 DNA reads as TGTGCCAGCAGCCCTAGCGGGAGCTCCTACAATGAGCAGTTCTTC. Protein: CASSPSGSSYNEQFF.

The V call is TRBV28, the J call TRBJ2-3, with 9 bases aligning to TRBD1. CDR3 length equals 17 residues. V dropped 3 bases and J dropped 0; count of bases not matched to a gene: 7. The germline V gene has CDR1 MDHEN and CDR2 SYDVKM. CDR3 sequence: CASSFLPGQGSTDTQYF. DNA for the CDR3: TGTGCCAGCAGTTTCCTTCCGGGACAGGGTAGCACAGATACGCAGTATTTT.

This chain links TRBV28 with TRBJ1-6; no definite D call. The V end was cut by 10 bases, the J end by 10 bases, with 11 bases between. The CDR3 runs to 11 residues. Germline V gene sequence: CDR1 MDHEN, CDR2 SYDVKM. CDR3 loop: CATRSLSPLHF. In DNA, the CDR3 is TGTGCCACACGCAGCCTGTCACCCCTCCACTTT. Variable domain in full (rest from reference TRBV28 and TRBJ1-6): DVKVTQSSRYLVKRTGEKVFLECVQDMDHENMFWYRQDPGLGLRLIYFSYDVKMKEKGDIPEGYSVSREKKERFSLILESASTNQTSMYLCATRSLSPLHFGNGTRLTVT.

The V and J genes are TRBV10-3 and TRBJ2-3, with unresolved D. There are 15 residues in the CDR3. Germline values: CDR1 ENHRY, CDR2 SYGVKD. With 0 bases removed from V and 1 base from J, the gap between germline ends came to 8 bases. CDR3 amino acids: CAISESPRGTDTQYF. CDR3 DNA sequence: TGTGCCATCAGTGAGTCGCCCCGCGGCACAGATACGCAGTATTTT.

The V gene is TRBV18, the J gene TRBJ2-7; 12 bases are a match to TRBD2. Germline CDR1 KGHSH, CDR2 LQKENI. V gave up 5 bases and J gave up 0 bases; unmatched junction bases: 23. This CDR3 comprises 22 residues. The CDR3 reads CASSGTGDYLASGRAVSYEQYF. The CDR3 DNA is TGTGCCAGCTCAGGGACGGGGGACTATCTCGCTAGCGGGAGGGCCGTCTCCTACGAGCAGTACTTC.